Sequencing of this T cell receptor beta chain was carried out in a study of neoadjuvant anti-PD-1 for oral cavity cancer. This clone has more than one count but fewer than ten. Sample time point: after neoadjuvant nivolumab, at surgical resection. Six replicates per PBMC sample, mostly from roughly 490 ng of genomic DNA. TCRdb keeps only in-frame clones here, not all; method: immunoSEQ multiplex PCR. The sample carries over 65,000 clones, roughly nine tenths recorded once. Specimen: PBMCs, collected after nivolumab (anti-PD-1) treatment. This receptor was identified in a person between 35 and 79 years old with oral cavity squamous cell carcinoma.

The CDR3 nucleotides read TGTGCCAGCAGGCAACAGGTAACTGAAGCTTTCTTT. This codes for CASRQQVTEAFF. V and J are TRBV2 and TRBJ1-1, with D tentatively TRBD1 (5 bases). The germline V gene encodes CDR1 SNHLY and CDR2 FYNNEI. The CDR3 is 12 amino acids. V was cut by 6 bases and J by 5 bases, with 10 bases left in between.